What follows are 10 T cell receptor beta chains derived from one specimen sequenced in a study of cytomegalovirus exposure and HLA in healthy donors. Both 60 Vbeta primers and 13 Jbeta primers went into the PCR. Assay: immunoSEQ multiplex PCR; the TCRdb copy retains only in-frame clones and omits some. The repertoire includes approximately 90,000 clones, around 77% of them detected once, and 3.7% sits in the top ten. The sample taken for sequencing was PBMCs. All receptors derive from a young man in good health and CMV-seronegative.

Remarks on this clone: At the DNA level, this CDR3 is encoded by other sequences in the same sample as well. V gene TRBV15 combines with J gene TRBJ2-7, with TRBD1 as a possible D gene (7 bases). The V gene's germline CDR1 is LNHNV and CDR2 YYDKDF (reference sequence). Trimming took 0 bases from V and 5 from J, leaving 20 bases between them. CDR3 size: 17 residues. The CDR3 DNA sequence: TGTGCCACCAGCAGAGATCTCATGGCAGGGGGGTTGCACGAGCAGTACTTC. Encoded protein: CATSRDLMAGGLHEQYF.

The chain joins TRBV2 to TRBJ1-4, with 7 bases lining up with TRBD1. The CDR3 runs 13 residues. J was trimmed by 4 bases and V by 8 bases; bases with no gene match: 4. CDR1 and CDR2 from the germline V gene are SNHLY and FYNNEI. Here the CDR3 DNA reads TGTGCCAGCGGGCCAGGGGGTAATGAAAAACTGTTTTTT. Protein sequence: CASGPGGNEKLFF.

The J gene is TRBJ1-6, the V gene TRBV28, with unresolved D. This CDR3 has 13 residues. With 5 bases removed from V and 7 bases from J, the gap between germline ends came to 9 bases. The germline V gene encodes CDR1 MDHEN and CDR2 SYDVKM. This CDR3 reads CASSLHMNSPLHF. The CDR3 coding sequence is TGTGCCAGCAGTCTTCACATGAATTCACCCCTCCACTTT.

This rearrangement joins TRBV7-2 to TRBJ1-1; D not certain. Trimming stripped 2 bases from V and 10 bases from J, with 11 bases between. Germline V CDR1 and CDR2: SGHTA, FQGNSA. The CDR3 extends over 12 amino acids. This CDR3 is CASSLIGSVAFF. Here the CDR3 DNA reads TGTGCCAGCAGCTTAATTGGGAGTGTAGCTTTCTTT.

The chain carries TRBV4-3 and TRBJ2-4, with D tentatively TRBD2 (5 bases). V was clipped by 2 bases and J by 8 bases, with 13 bases between them. Germline loops: CDR1 LGHNA, CDR2 YSLEER. The CDR3 has 14 residues. The CDR3 nucleotides are TGCGCCAGCAGCCAACGATTAGAAGCGGACATTCAGTACTTC. Protein sequence: CASSQRLEADIQYF.

In regard to this clone: At one end the junction does not follow the germline gene, possibly because of a read error. This chain joins TRBV7-7 and TRBJ2-1; TRBD2 matches 9 bases. The germline CDR1 and CDR2 sequences are SSHAT and FNYEAQ (reference sequence). CDR3 length: 17 amino acids. The CDR3 DNA sequence: TGTGCTAGCAGCTTCCGGATAGCGGGGGCTTCCTACAATGAGCAGTTCTTC. Amino acid sequence: CASSFRIAGASYNEQFF.

The chain is built from TRBV5-1 and TRBJ1-2, with D possibly being TRBD1 (5 bases). V was clipped by 0 bases and J by 8 bases, with 11 bases between them. The germline V gene encodes CDR1 SGHRS and CDR2 YFSETQ. The CDR3 consists of 13 residues. The CDR3 is CASSLGAGKGYTF. In nucleotides, the CDR3 is TGCGCCAGCAGCTTGGGCGCAGGGAAAGGCTACACCTTC.

The chain couples TRBV28 to TRBJ1-2; TRBD1 aligns across 10 bases. Germline V gene lookup returns CDR1 MDHEN and CDR2 SYDVKM. Trimming at V came to 6 bases and at J to 4 bases, leaving 2 bases not matched to a gene. This CDR3 comprises 13 residues. Here the CDR3 DNA reads TGTGCCAGCAGGCGACAGGGGGCCTATGGCTACACCTTC. Translated, it gives CASRRQGAYGYTF.

This rearrangement joins TRBV18 to TRBJ1-6; 9 nucleotides match TRBD1. Losses at the gene ends were 0 bases for V and 14 bases for J; bases not matched to a gene: 11. The CDR3 sequence is 16 residues long. Germline CDR1 KGHSH, CDR2 LQKENI. The CDR3 coding sequence is TGTGCCAGCTCACCACCTCTGGACAGGGGTTTTTGGGCCCTCCACTTT. This sequence encodes CASSPPLDRGFWALHF.

This clone was observed a single time. The J gene is TRBJ1-3, the V gene TRBV6-5, with 7 bases matching TRBD1. The CDR3 loop spans 15 amino acids. CDR1 is MNHEY, CDR2 SVGAGI, per germline. The J segment lost 3 bases and the V segment lost 5 bases, leaving 7 bases of the junction unmatched. The CDR3, as DNA: TGTGCCAGCAGTCGACAGGGTCTGGTTGGAAACACCATATATTTT. It translates to CASSRQGLVGNTIYF.